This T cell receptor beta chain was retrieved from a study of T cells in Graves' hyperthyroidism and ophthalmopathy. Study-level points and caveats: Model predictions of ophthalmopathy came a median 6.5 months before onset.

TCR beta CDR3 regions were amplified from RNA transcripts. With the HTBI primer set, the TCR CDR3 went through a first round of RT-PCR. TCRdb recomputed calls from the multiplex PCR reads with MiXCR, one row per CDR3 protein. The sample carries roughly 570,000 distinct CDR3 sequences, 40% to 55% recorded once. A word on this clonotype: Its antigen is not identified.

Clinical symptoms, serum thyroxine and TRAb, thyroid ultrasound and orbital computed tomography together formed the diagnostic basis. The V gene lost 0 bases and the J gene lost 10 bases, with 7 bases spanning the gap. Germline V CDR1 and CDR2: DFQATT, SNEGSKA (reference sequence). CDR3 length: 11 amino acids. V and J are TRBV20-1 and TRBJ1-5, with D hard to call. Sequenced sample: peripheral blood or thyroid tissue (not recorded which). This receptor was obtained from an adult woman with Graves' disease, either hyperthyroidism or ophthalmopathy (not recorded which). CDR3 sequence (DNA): TGCAGTGCTAGAGATTTGGGACCCCAGCATTTT. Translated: CSARDLGPQHF.